The rows below give T cell receptor beta chains drawn from one sample of a study of graft-versus-host responses after intestinal transplantation. TCRdb's copy holds only in-frame clones and misses some; the assay was immunoSEQ multiplex PCR. The table includes about 37,000 clones, 87% detected once. The material was ileum tissue, obtained 200 to 210 days after intestinal transplant. All receptors come from a human patient who received an intestinal transplant, so some T cells may come from the graft donor. The CDR3 runs from the conserved cysteine through the conserved F or W. Each record gives: D gene, J gene, clone size, V gene, CDR3 protein, CDR3 DNA. A D gene is named only where the DNA matches it firmly. The listing skips clone size in some rows; elsewhere it reads once, few, many or a size class.

>NA|TRBJ2-7|once|TRBV5-4
CASSLQLGSAGTYEQYF
TGTGCCAGCAGCTTGCAACTTGGTTCCGCAGGTACCTACGAGCAGTACTTC
>NA|TRBJ1-3|few|TRBV7-9
CASSLALGRIYF
TGTGCCAGCAGCTTAGCTTTAGGACGGATATATTTT
>TRBD2|TRBJ2-3|NA|TRBV7-9
CASSFERGSDTQYF
TGTGCCAGCAGCTTCGAGCGGGGGTCAGATACGCAGTATTTT
>NA|TRBJ2-3|NA|TRBV5-4
CAMIRVPKGTDTQYF
TGTGCCATGATTCGGGTCCCCAAGGGCACAGATACGCAGTATTTT
>NA|TRBJ1-2|NA|TRBV19
CASDHQGNYGYTF
TGTGCCAGTGACCACCAGGGGAACTATGGCTACACCTTC
>NA|TRBJ1-6|NA|TRBV7-2
CASSLFGIDSYNSPLHF
TGTGCCAGCAGCTTGTTTGGGATAGACTCCTATAATTCACCCCTCCACTTT
>NA|TRBJ1-2|NA|TRBV7-2
CASSTRQRNYGYTF
TGTGCCAGCAGCACCAGACAGAGAAACTATGGCTACACCTTC
>NA|TRBJ2-2|NA|TRBV28
CASSFRVAGELFF
TGTGCCAGCAGTTTTCGGGTGGCCGGGGAGCTGTTTTTT
>TRBD1|TRBJ2-5|NA|TRBV5-1
CASSLEDREETQYF
TGCGCCAGCAGCTTGGAGGACAGGGAAGAGACCCAGTACTTC
>NA|TRBJ2-1|once|TRBV25-1
CASSPYNEQFF
TGTGCCAGCAGCCCATACAATGAGCAGTTCTTC
>TRBD1|TRBJ1-4|NA|TRBV7-8
CASSLGRDRIEKLFF
TGTGCCAGCAGCTTAGGCCGGGACAGAATAGAAAAACTGTTTTTT
>TRBD2|TRBJ2-3|NA|TRBV29-1
CSVRGGSADTQYF
TGCAGCGTTAGGGGCGGGAGCGCAGATACGCAGTATTTT
>NA|TRBJ2-7|NA|TRBV11-2
CASSLGQVLSEQYF
TGTGCCAGCAGCTTAGGGCAGGTCCTTAGCGAGCAGTACTTC
>NA|TRBJ2-7|NA|TRBV5-4
CASSRGLLYEQYF
TGTGCCAGCAGCCGCGGACTCCTCTACGAGCAGTACTTC
>NA|TRBJ1-2|NA|TRBV7-8
CASSLDNYGYTF
TGTGCCAGCAGCTTGGATAACTATGGCTACACCTTC
>NA|TRBJ1-5|NA|TRBV28
CASSLGFNQPQHF
TGTGCCAGCAGTTTAGGGTTCAATCAGCCCCAGCATTTT
>TRBD1|TRBJ1-4|NA|TRBV11-2
CASSSTGGAGEKLFF
TGTGCCAGCAGCTCCACAGGGGGCGCGGGTGAAAAACTGTTTTTT
>NA|TRBJ2-7|NA|TRBV5-6
CASSLVRAAEQYF
TGTGCCAGCAGCTTGGTTAGGGCGGCCGAGCAGTACTTC
>NA|TRBJ1-4|NA|TRBV28
CASSVGNEKLFF
TGTGCCAGCTCAGTGGGCAATGAAAAACTGTTTTTT
>TRBD2|TRBJ2-5|NA|TRBV27
CASSNSGGHQETQYF
TGTGCCAGCAGTAATTCGGGGGGGCACCAAGAGACCCAGTACTTC
>NA|TRBJ2-7|few|TRBV7-8
CASSFHGSPSYEQYF
TGTGCCAGCAGCTTCCATGGCAGCCCCTCCTACGAGCAGTACTTC
>TRBD2|TRBJ2-2|NA|TRBV4-2
CASSHGAGTSDTGELFF
TGTGCCAGCAGCCACGGAGCAGGGACTAGCGACACCGGGGAGCTGTTTTTT
>NA|TRBJ2-2|NA|TRBV15
CATSPREGATNTGELFF
TGTGCCACCAGCCCTAGGGAGGGGGCTACGAACACCGGGGAGCTGTTTTTT
>NA|TRBJ1-1|NA|TRBV5-1
CASSLSGGKDTEAFF
TGCGCCAGCAGCTTGTCCGGGGGGAAGGACACTGAAGCTTTCTTT
>NA|TRBJ2-5|NA|TRBV7-9
CASSLLGTQYF
TGTGCCAGCAGCTTATTGGGGACCCAGTACTTC
>TRBD2|TRBJ2-7|NA|TRBV28
CASSWEGLGIYEQYF
TGTGCCAGCAGTTGGGAGGGTCTAGGAATCTACGAGCAGTACTTC
>NA|TRBJ1-3|NA|TRBV7-9
CASRDGIPFSGNTIYF
TGTGCCAGCAGAGACGGGATTCCCTTCTCTGGAAACACCATATATTTT
>NA|TRBJ2-2|NA|TRBV6-1
CASSESGGELFF
TGTGCCAGCAGTGAAAGTGGGGGGGAGCTGTTTTTT
>NA|TRBJ2-7|NA|TRBV27
CASSLLASGHQGQYF
TGTGCCAGCAGTTTGCTGGCGTCAGGCCATCAGGGGCAGTACTTC
>NA|TRBJ2-1|NA|TRBV5-1
CASSLGPGPYNEQFF
TGCGCCAGCAGCTTGGGCCCCGGTCCCTACAATGAGCAGTTCTTC
>TRBD1|TRBJ1-4|NA|TRBV6-8
CASTTGQYYLLRNEKLFF
TGTGCCAGCACTACGGGACAGTACTATCTACTCCGAAATGAAAAACTGTTTTTT
>NA|TRBJ1-5|NA|TRBV19
CASSIVELSNQPQHF
TGTGCCAGTAGTATAGTGGAGCTTAGCAATCAGCCCCAGCATTTT
>NA|TRBJ1-3|NA|TRBV9
CASSVGRQSSGNTIYF
TGTGCCAGCAGCGTAGGGCGGCAGTCATCTGGAAACACCATATATTTT
>NA|TRBJ2-7|NA|TRBV25-1
CASRRGQSYEQYF
TGTGCCAGCAGGCGGGGACAGTCCTACGAGCAGTACTTC
>TRBD1|TRBJ2-5|NA|TRBV11-2
CASRGFTQGPPRGDQYF
TGTGCCAGCAGGGGGTTTACACAGGGGCCTCCCCGAGGGGACCAGTACTTC
>TRBD1|TRBJ1-5|few|TRBV5-6
CASSLGQGPNQPQHF
TGTGCCAGCAGCTTGGGACAGGGGCCGAATCAGCCCCAGCATTTT
>NA|TRBJ1-6|NA|TRBV19
CASSTAVSGGNSPLHF
TGTGCCAGTAGTACTGCCGTCTCAGGCGGCAATTCACCCCTCCACTTT
>NA|TRBJ1-1|NA|TRBV5-1
CASSYDAQASAFF
TGCGCCAGCAGTTACGACGCTCAGGCCTCAGCTTTCTTT